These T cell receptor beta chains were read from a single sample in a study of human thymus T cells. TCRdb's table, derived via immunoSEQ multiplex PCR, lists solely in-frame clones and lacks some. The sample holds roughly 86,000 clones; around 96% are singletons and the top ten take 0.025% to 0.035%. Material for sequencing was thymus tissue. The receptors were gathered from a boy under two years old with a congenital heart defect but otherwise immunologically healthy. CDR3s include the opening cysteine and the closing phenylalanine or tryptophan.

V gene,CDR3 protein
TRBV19,CASSLRARGSEQYF
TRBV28,CASSASGTSGKTDTQYF
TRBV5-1,CASSLGQRGDTEAFF
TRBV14,CASSPSGSNSYNEQFF
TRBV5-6,CASSLEGQGHGYTF
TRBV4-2,CASSQGRDSSEAFF
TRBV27,CASSLSELAGNEQFF
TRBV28,CASSLAGRVPEQYF
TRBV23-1,CASSQPGTITDTQYF
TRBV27,CASSPRVSGNTIYF
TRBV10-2,CASSAASVYNEQFF
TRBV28,CASSLMRQGSDEQYF
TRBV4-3,CASSSQKRGTSTDTQYF
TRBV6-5,CASTPTENYGYTF
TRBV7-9,CASSFNRDGNRGANVLTF
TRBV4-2,CASSSRDRLGEQYF
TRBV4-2,CASSRSDPQYLINEKLFF
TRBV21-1,CASSISPMNTEAFF
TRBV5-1,CASSRVNTEAFF